A single sample is the source of the 10 T cell receptor beta chains below, sequenced in a study of blood T cell repertoires in COVID-19. Clones were sequenced by immunoSEQ multiplex PCR, and TCRdb holds only the in-frame ones, with some missing. The sample carries 58,000 or so clones, around 85% recorded once. The sequencing sample was made of peripheral blood. These receptors were taken from a woman between 70 and 85 years old with active COVID-19.

V is TRBV19 and J is TRBJ1-2; 9 nucleotides line up with TRBD1. Germline CDR1 and CDR2: LNHDA and SQIVND (reference sequence). J lost 7 bases, V lost 10 bases, and 7 bases had no gene match. The CDR3 covers 12 residues. CDR3: CATGGTGPGYTF. The CDR3 DNA sequence: TGTGCCACCGGCGGGACAGGGCCTGGCTACACCTTC.

The V and J genes are TRBV7-8 and TRBJ2-7, with 7 bases matching TRBD2. Germline loops: CDR1 SGHVS, CDR2 FQNEAQ. Trimming at V came to 5 bases and at J to 6 bases, leaving 16 bases not matched to a gene. There are 16 residues in the CDR3. This chain's CDR3 is CASSLRPGTNFPEQYF. The DNA for the CDR3 is TGTGCCAGCAGCCTCCGACCCGGGACTAATTTCCCCGAGCAGTACTTC.

V and J are TRBV7-9 and TRBJ2-3; TRBD1 might be the D (6 bases). Germline assignment: CDR1 SEHNR and CDR2 FQNEAQ (reference sequence). The germline V and J ends were trimmed by 2 bases and 6 bases, with 9 bases remaining between them. The CDR3 length is 13 residues. CDR3 amino acids: CASSLYQGDTQYF. In DNA, the CDR3 is TGTGCCAGCAGCTTATATCAGGGGGATACGCAGTATTTT.

This clone was observed a few times. The V call is TRBV30, the J call TRBJ2-5; 7 positions agree with TRBD1. The CDR3 totals 15 residues. CDR1 and CDR2 from the germline V gene are GTSNPN and SVGIG (reference sequence). Unmatched junction bases numbered 13, after V lost 4 bases and J lost 5 bases. CDR3 in amino acids: CAWKRAQGYDETQYF. The CDR3 DNA reads as TGTGCCTGGAAAAGGGCACAGGGGTATGATGAGACCCAGTACTTC.

The chain uses TRBV9 and TRBJ2-3, with D possibly being TRBD2 (8 bases). V lost 2 bases to trimming and J lost 3 bases, with 16 bases between them. Germline V gene data show CDR1 as SGDLS and CDR2 as YYNGEE. This CDR3 is built from 16 residues. The CDR3 region is CASSVKVAGQTDTQYF. CDR3 DNA: TGTGCCAGCAGCGTCAAGGTAGCGGGACAGACAGATACGCAGTATTTT.

The V and J genes are TRBV5-1 and TRBJ2-2; no reliable D call. Germline V gives CDR1 SGHRS, CDR2 YFSETQ. The V and J ends lost 2 bases and 2 bases respectively, with 7 bases between them. The CDR3 sequence is 14 residues long. CDR3 protein: CASSLYTNTGELFF. The CDR3, as DNA: TGCGCCAGCAGCTTATACACCAACACCGGGGAGCTGTTTTTT. The full variable domain, its missing parts supplied by reference TRBV5-1 and TRBJ2-2, is KAGVTQTPRYLIKTRGQQVTLSCSPISGHRSVSWYQQTPGQGLQFLFEYFSETQRNKGNFPGRFSGRQFSNSRSEMNVSTLELGDSALYLCASSLYTNTGELFFGEGSRLTVL.

This chain connects TRBV29-1 to TRBJ1-2; 9 bases fit TRBD1. The CDR3 is 11 residues long. Germline V CDR1 and CDR2: SQVTM, ANQGSEA. J gave up 13 bases and V 5 bases, and 8 bases lay outside the gene matches. The CDR3 is CSVPGTGRITF. The CDR3 region has the DNA TGCAGCGTTCCCGGGACAGGGAGAATCACCTTC.

V gene TRBV27 combines with J gene TRBJ1-5; 7 nucleotides match TRBD1. V shed 8 bases, J shed 3 bases, and the junction held 10 bases outside the gene matches. The CDR3 runs 15 residues. Germline CDR1 reads MNHEY; CDR2 reads SMNVEV (reference sequence). The CDR3 bases are TGTGCCAGCCGTATCGCCGGACAGGACAATCAGCCCCAGCATTTT. It encodes CASRIAGQDNQPQHF.

V is TRBV7-9 and J is TRBJ1-4; TRBD1 might be the D (5 bases). The V and J ends lost 4 bases and 0 bases respectively, with 9 bases between them. Germline assignment: CDR1 SEHNR and CDR2 FQNEAQ (reference sequence). This CDR3 contains 15 residues. In DNA, the CDR3 is TGTGCCAGCAGCTCCACAGGAGCAACTAATGAAAAACTGTTTTTT. It yields the protein CASSSTGATNEKLFF.

V is TRBV27 and J is TRBJ2-2; the D gene is possibly TRBD2 (6 bases). In germline, CDR1 is MNHEY, CDR2 SMNVEV (reference sequence). The CDR3 loop spans 17 amino acids. V was pared by 6 bases and J by 0 bases, with 17 bases between. The CDR3 sequence is CASSPRDLATNTGELFF. CDR3 DNA sequence: TGTGCCAGCAGCCCCCGTGACCTAGCGACGAACACCGGGGAGCTGTTTTTT.